These 15 T cell receptor beta chains were all obtained from the same sample, sequenced in a study of T cell changes during pregnancy in multiple sclerosis. The method was immunoSEQ multiplex PCR; TCRdb's version includes in-frame clones alone and lacks a portion of them. This sample has 40,000 to 50,000 clones; 90% to 95% occur once, and the top ten carry roughly 4%. The input for sequencing was CD8+ T cells from peripheral blood mononuclear cells, taken in the first trimester of pregnancy. The source of these receptors is a female donor with multiple sclerosis, enrolled in a pregnancy study.

In DNA, the CDR3 is TGTGCCAGCAGCCCCCGGACGGGGACTGGGGCCAACGTCCTGACTTTC. This sequence encodes CASSPRTGTGANVLTF. V is TRBV7-6 and J is TRBJ2-6, with D possibly being TRBD2 (5 bases). V was pared by 5 bases and J by 2 bases, with 13 bases between. The CDR3 extends over 16 amino acids. Germline V gene sequence: CDR1 SGHVS, CDR2 FNYEAQ. The full variable domain, rest sourced from reference TRBV7-6 and TRBJ2-6, is GAGVSQSPRYKVTKRGQDVALRCDPISGHVSLYWYRQALGQGPEFLTYFNYEAQQDKSGLPNDRFSAERPEGSISTLTIQRTEQRDSAMYRCASSPRTGTGANVLTFGAGSRLTVL.

The J gene is TRBJ1-1, the V gene TRBV13; D remains ambiguous. Per germline, CDR1 PRHDT and CDR2 FYEKMQ (reference sequence). With 0 bases removed from V and 5 bases from J, the gap between germline ends came to 4 bases. This CDR3 comprises 12 residues. DNA for the CDR3: TGTGCCAGCAGCTTAGGCCTTACTGAAGCTTTCTTT. Translated: CASSLGLTEAFF.

The rearrangement uses TRBV19 and TRBJ2-7, with 11 nucleotides matching TRBD2. The CDR3 is 15 residues long. Germline-derived CDR1 and CDR2 are LNHDA and SQIVND (reference sequence). V was clipped by 5 bases and J by 2 bases; unmatched bases: 5. CDR3 in amino acids: CASSLTSGEAYEQYF. For the CDR3, the DNA is TGTGCCAGTAGTCTGACTAGCGGGGAGGCCTACGAGCAGTACTTC.

The chain recombines TRBV5-1 with TRBJ2-3, with 8 bases aligning to TRBD2. The junction had 10 bases not matched to a gene; V was cut back by 2 bases and J by 5 bases. Germline V CDR1 and CDR2: SGHRS, YFSETQ. The CDR3 consists of 16 residues. The CDR3, as DNA: TGCGCCAGCAGCTTTTGGACTAGCCCCCCGGGAGATACGCAGTATTTT. Protein: CASSFWTSPPGDTQYF.

The chain combines TRBV28 with TRBJ2-7; tentatively, D is TRBD2 (5 bases). With 5 bases removed from V and 6 bases from J, the gap between germline ends came to 20 bases. Germline loops: CDR1 MDHEN, CDR2 SYDVKM. The CDR3 runs 15 residues. CDR3 DNA: TGTGCCAGCAGTCTAAACGGACTGGCTAGAAGCGAGCAGTACTTC. Protein: CASSLNGLARSEQYF. Using reference TRBV28 and TRBJ2-7 for the parts outside the CDR3, the full variable domain is DVKVTQSSRYLVKRTGEKVFLECVQDMDHENMFWYRQDPGLGLRLIYFSYDVKMKEKGDIPEGYSVSREKKERFSLILESASTNQTSMYLCASSLNGLARSEQYFGPGTRLTVT.

The V and J genes are TRBV5-6 and TRBJ1-1, with D unclear. CDR1 is SGHDT and CDR2 is YYEEEE in the germline V gene. Trimming took 4 bases from V and 4 from J, leaving 8 bases between them. There are 12 residues in the CDR3. As DNA, the CDR3 is TGTGCCAGCAGCCTAGGGAGCACTGAAGCTTTCTTT. This sequence encodes CASSLGSTEAFF.

V usage is TRBV7-3 and J usage is TRBJ2-2; TRBD1 might be the D (5 bases). V shed 5 bases and J shed 2 bases, with 12 bases lying between them. This CDR3 has 15 amino acids. Germline loops: CDR1 SGHTA, CDR2 FQGTGA. The CDR3 here is CASSGAQGNTGELFF. The CDR3, as DNA: TGTGCCAGCAGCGGCGCGCAGGGCAACACCGGGGAGCTGTTTTTT.

Regarding this clone: The identical CDR3 is also encoded by other nucleotide sequences in the sample. V and J are TRBV9 and TRBJ2-7; 8 positions agree with TRBD1. The CDR3 totals 13 residues. V lost 4 bases and J lost 3; bases outside the gene matches: 3. Germline values: CDR1 SGDLS, CDR2 YYNGEE. In nucleotides, the CDR3 is TGTGCCAGCAGCTCCGGACAGGGCTACGAGCAGTACTTC. Amino acids: CASSSGQGYEQYF. The full variable domain, in which reference TRBV9 and TRBJ2-7 provide the parts outside the CDR3, is DSGVTQTPKHLITATGQRVTLRCSPRSGDLSVYWYQQSLDQGLQFLIQYYNGEERAKGNILERFSAQQFPDLHSELNLSSLELGDSALYFCASSSGQGYEQYFGPGTRLTVT.

This clone appeared once. The chain recombines TRBV18 with TRBJ2-2, with a weak D call TRBD1 (5 bases). The V end lost 0 bases, the J end lost 2 bases, and 7 bases lay between the germline ends. Germline values: CDR1 KGHSH, CDR2 LQKENI. The CDR3 loop spans 15 amino acids. The chain's CDR3 is CASSPPTANTGELFF. CDR3 bases: TGTGCCAGCTCACCACCGACAGCCAACACCGGGGAGCTGTTTTTT.

The chain joins TRBV4-3 to TRBJ1-2; 7 positions match TRBD1. The length of the CDR3 is 15 residues. With 1 base clipped from V and 4 bases from J, the junction kept 6 bases outside the gene matches. Per the germline V gene, CDR1 is LGHNA and CDR2 is YSLEER. CDR3 bases: TGCGCCAGCAGCCAAGGCGAGGGGGCCTCCTATGGCTACACCTTC. It specifies CASSQGEGASYGYTF.

The V gene is TRBV27, the J gene TRBJ1-1; 7 bases agree with TRBD1. V lost 5 bases to trimming and J lost 5 bases; unmatched junction nucleotides: 2. The CDR3 is 12 residues long. CDR1 and CDR2 from the germline V gene are MNHEY and SMNVEV (reference sequence). CDR3 in DNA: TGTGCCAGCAGTAGGGGGCGGACTGAAGCTTTCTTT. As protein: CASSRGRTEAFF.

Points on this clone: One end of the junction fails to match germline, which may point to a read error. The chain couples TRBV6-1 to TRBJ1-6; TRBD1 might be the D (6 bases). Looked up from germline, CDR1 is MNHNS and CDR2 is SASEGT. The CDR3 covers 12 residues. The CDR3 DNA is TGTGCCAGCAGGGACAGTGCCCCTGAAATGAACTTT. Its protein product is CASRDSAPEMNF.

This sequence joins TRBV19 and TRBJ1-6; 7 positions agree with TRBD1. The CDR3 totals 16 residues. The junction had 5 bases not matched to a gene; V was cut back by 6 bases and J by 0 bases. Germline V gives CDR1 LNHDA, CDR2 SQIVND (reference sequence). CDR3 sequence (DNA): TGTGCCAGTAGACCGACAGGGAGCTCCTATAATTCACCCCTCCACTTT. Protein product: CASRPTGSSYNSPLHF.

The J gene is TRBJ2-5, the V gene TRBV9, with D uncertain. Germline CDR1 SGDLS, CDR2 YYNGEE. Trimming shortened V by 4 bases and J by 0 bases, and 7 bases separated the two germline ends. The CDR3 loop spans 13 amino acids. In DNA, the CDR3 is TGTGCCAGCAGCCCCGAGTACCAAGAGACCCAGTACTTC. It codes for CASSPEYQETQYF.

The CDR3 coding sequence is TGTGCCAGCAGTTTAGCGGGAGGCGGGGAGCTGTTTTTT. It is translated as CASSLAGGGELFF. The chain uses TRBV27 and TRBJ2-2; 8 nucleotides agree with TRBD2. Germline V gene lookup returns CDR1 MNHEY and CDR2 SMNVEV (reference sequence). V was pared by 2 bases and J by 7 bases, with 0 bases of the junction left unmatched. The CDR3 has 13 amino acids.